The sample holds a few counts of the clone carrying this T cell receptor beta chain. Antigen specificity is unknown. Germline V lookup: CDR1 SGHTA, CDR2 FQGNSA. The J segment lost 1 base and the V segment lost 3 bases, leaving 3 bases of the junction unmatched. The CDR3 loop spans 18 amino acids. The data were obtained in a study of post-analysis software for immune sequencing data. The wider study: The study covered relapsing-remitting, secondary progressive and progressive-relapsing courses of multiple sclerosis. Whole-study results and caveats: Normalized Chao1 diversity was significantly reduced in patients versus controls. Higher frequency in patients than in controls was seen for roughly 5 TRBV segments, with TRBV5-6, TRBV5-1 and TRBV20-1 among them.

Each TCR beta cDNA library carried unique molecular identifiers. A population of about 1 to 11 million T cells gave rise to approximately 500,000 cDNA molecules. TCRdb passed the PCR reads through MiXCR, listing each CDR3 protein once. The sample has around 400,000 distinct CDR3 sequences, less than 35% seen once; the top ten hold about an eighth. The material sequenced was blood. This chain links TRBV7-2 with TRBJ2-4; 16 positions match TRBD2. The receptor's source is a girl aged 5 to 17 with multiple sclerosis. DNA of the CDR3: TGTGCCAGCAGCTTGGGGACTAGCGGGGGGGCGGCCAAAAACATTCAGTACTTC. This codes for CASSLGTSGGAAKNIQYF.